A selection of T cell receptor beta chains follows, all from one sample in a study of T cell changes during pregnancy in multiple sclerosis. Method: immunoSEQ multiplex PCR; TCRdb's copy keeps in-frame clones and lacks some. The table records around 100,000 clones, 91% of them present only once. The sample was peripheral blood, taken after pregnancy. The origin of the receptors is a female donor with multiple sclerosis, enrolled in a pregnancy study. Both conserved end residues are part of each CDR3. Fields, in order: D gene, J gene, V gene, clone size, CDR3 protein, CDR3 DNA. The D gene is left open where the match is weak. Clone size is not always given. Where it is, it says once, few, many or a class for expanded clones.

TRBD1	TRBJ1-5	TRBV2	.	CASRMPTGNSNQPQHF	TGTGCCAGCCGGATGCCGACAGGGAATAGCAATCAGCCCCAGCATTTT
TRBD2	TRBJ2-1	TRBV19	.	CASSTPGGNEQFF	TGTGCCAGTAGTACGCCCGGGGGGAATGAGCAGTTCTTC
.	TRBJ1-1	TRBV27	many	CASSRQKNTEAFF	TGTGCCAGCAGCAGACAGAAGAACACTGAAGCTTTCTTT
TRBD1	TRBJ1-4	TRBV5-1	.	CASSFGTADEKLFF	TGCGCCAGCAGCTTTGGGACAGCGGATGAAAAACTGTTTTTT
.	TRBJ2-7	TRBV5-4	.	CASSLGGQGSHSYEQYF	TGTGCCAGCAGCTTGGGAGGTCAGGGGTCCCACTCCTACGAGCAGTACTTC
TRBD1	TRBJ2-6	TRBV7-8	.	CASVGQGATTYSGANVLTF	TGTGCCAGCGTTGGACAGGGAGCGACAACGTACTCTGGGGCCAACGTCCTGACTTTC
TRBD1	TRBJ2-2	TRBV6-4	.	CASREGQGADTGELFF	TGTGCCAGCAGAGAAGGACAGGGGGCGGACACCGGGGAGCTGTTTTTT
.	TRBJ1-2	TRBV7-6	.	CASSSLPGPLGEGYTF	TGTGCCAGCAGCTCCCTCCCCGGGCCACTCGGGGAGGGCTACACCTTC
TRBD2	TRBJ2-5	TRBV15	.	CATSRDSGLAGAETQYF	TGTGCCACCAGCAGAGATTCCGGACTAGCGGGGGCAGAGACCCAGTACTTC
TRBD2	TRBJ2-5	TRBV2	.	CASSGLAVSGGSAQYF	TGTGCCAGCAGTGGACTAGCGGTCTCTGGAGGGTCGGCCCAGTACTTC
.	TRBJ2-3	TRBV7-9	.	CASSLGGMSTDTQYF	TGTGCCAGCAGCTTAGGAGGAATGAGCACAGATACGCAGTATTTT
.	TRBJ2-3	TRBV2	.	CASRSGLLGTDTQYF	TGTGCCAGCAGGTCCGGTTTGTTGGGCACAGATACGCAGTATTTT
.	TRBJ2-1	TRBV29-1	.	CSGRAREQFF	TGCAGCGGGCGTGCTAGGGAGCAGTTCTTC
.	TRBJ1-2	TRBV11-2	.	CASTVGPNYGYTF	TGTGCCAGCACGGTGGGGCCCAACTATGGCTACACCTTC
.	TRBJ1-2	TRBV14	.	CASSFDRNYGYTF	TGTGCCAGCAGCTTCGACAGAAACTATGGCTACACCTTC
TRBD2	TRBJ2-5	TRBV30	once	CAWSLRGGRLETQYF	TGTGCCTGGAGTCTGCGGGGGGGCAGGTTGGAGACCCAGTACTTC
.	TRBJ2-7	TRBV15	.	CATSRDKSYEQYF	TGTGCCACCAGCAGAGACAAATCCTACGAGCAGTACTTC
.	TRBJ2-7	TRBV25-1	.	CASSDAGTPSYEQYF	TGTGCCAGCAGTGATGCAGGGACACCATCCTACGAGCAGTACTTC
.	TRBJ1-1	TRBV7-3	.	CASSPTSGMNTEAFF	TGTGCCAGCAGCCCAACATCGGGGATGAACACTGAAGCTTTCTTT
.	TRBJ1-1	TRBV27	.	CASSLGGAYHTEAFF	TGTGCCAGCAGTTTAGGTGGTGCCTACCACACTGAAGCTTTCTTT
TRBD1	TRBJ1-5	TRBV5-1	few	CASSLEGQDNQPQHF	TGCGCCAGCAGCTTGGAAGGACAGGACAATCAGCCCCAGCATTTT
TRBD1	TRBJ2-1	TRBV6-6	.	CASSRGQGNNEQFF	TGTGCCAGCAGTAGAGGACAGGGTAACAATGAGCAGTTCTTC
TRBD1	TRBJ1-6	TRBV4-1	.	CASSPPGDRANSYNSPLHF	TGCGCCAGCAGCCCCCCCGGGGACAGGGCGAACTCCTATAATTCACCCCTCCACTTT
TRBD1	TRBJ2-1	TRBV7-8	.	CASVSRVTGGSYNEQFF	TGTGCCAGCGTCTCGAGAGTGACAGGGGGCTCTTACAATGAGCAGTTCTTC
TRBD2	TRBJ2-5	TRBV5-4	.	CASSRGLEETQYF	TGTGCCAGCAGCCGGGGACTAGAAGAGACCCAGTACTTC
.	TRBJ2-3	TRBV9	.	CASSVGLSGTDTQYF	TGTGCCAGCAGCGTAGGGTTGAGTGGCACAGATACGCAGTATTTT
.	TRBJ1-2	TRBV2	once	CASSEEGDGYTF	TGTGCCAGCAGTGAAGAGGGGGATGGCTACACCTTC
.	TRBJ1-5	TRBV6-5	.	CASSLSTMGPQHF	TGTGCCAGCAGTCTCTCTACTATGGGGCCCCAGCATTTT
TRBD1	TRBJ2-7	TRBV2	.	CASREFVGTGSHEQYF	TGTGCCAGCAGGGAGTTTGTAGGGACAGGGTCTCACGAGCAGTACTTC
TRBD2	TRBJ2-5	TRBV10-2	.	CASSARAGGRGETQYF	TGCGCCAGCAGCGCCCGGGCGGGGGGGCGAGGGGAGACCCAGTACTTC
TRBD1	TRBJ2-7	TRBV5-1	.	CASSPAWDRLAYEQYF	TGCGCCAGCAGCCCTGCCTGGGACAGACTGGCCTACGAGCAGTACTTC
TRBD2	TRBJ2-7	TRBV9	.	CASSKQTSGGQHEQYF	TGTGCCAGCAGCAAACAGACTAGCGGGGGGCAGCACGAGCAGTACTTC
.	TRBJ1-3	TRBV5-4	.	CASSLGTGLAGNTIYF	TGTGCCAGCAGCTTGGGAACAGGGTTGGCGGGAAACACCATATATTTT
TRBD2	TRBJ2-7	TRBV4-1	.	CASSISGGAYEQYF	TGCGCCAGCAGCATTAGCGGGGGGGCCTACGAGCAGTACTTC
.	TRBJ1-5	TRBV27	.	CASSSIWGPGSNQPQHF	TGTGCCAGCAGCTCCATTTGGGGGCCTGGTAGCAATCAGCCCCAGCATTTT
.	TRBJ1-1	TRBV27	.	CASSSLLQVPGRGTEAFF	TGTGCCAGCAGTTCACTCCTTCAGGTTCCCGGGAGGGGCACTGAAGCTTTCTTT
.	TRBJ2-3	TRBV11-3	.	CASSLEGGRGSTDTQYF	TGTGCCAGCAGCTTAGAAGGTGGACGAGGGAGCACAGATACGCAGTATTTT
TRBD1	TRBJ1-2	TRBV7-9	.	CASSSTQGYYGYTF	TGTGCCAGCAGCTCGACACAGGGGTACTATGGCTACACCTTC
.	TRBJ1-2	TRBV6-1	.	CASSENGARGSYGYTF	TGTGCCAGCAGTGAAAACGGGGCCAGGGGCAGCTATGGCTACACCTTC
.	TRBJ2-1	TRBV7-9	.	CASSYTGLEGQFF	TGTGCCAGCAGCTATACAGGGTTGGAAGGGCAGTTCTTC
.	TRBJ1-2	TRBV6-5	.	CASSYSILDYGYTF	TGTGCCAGCAGTTACTCGATATTAGACTATGGCTACACCTTC
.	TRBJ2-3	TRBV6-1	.	CASSDEGLGPDTQYF	TGTGCCAGCAGTGATGAAGGCCTGGGCCCAGATACGCAGTATTTT
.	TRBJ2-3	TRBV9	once	CASSVEGEGTDTQYF	TGTGCCAGCAGCGTAGAAGGGGAAGGCACAGATACGCAGTATTTT
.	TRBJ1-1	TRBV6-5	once	CATFRDTEAFF	TGTGCCACTTTCCGGGACACTGAAGCTTTCTTT
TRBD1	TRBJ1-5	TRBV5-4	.	CASSLGDRPDQPQHF	TGTGCCAGCAGCTTGGGGGACAGGCCCGATCAGCCCCAGCATTTT
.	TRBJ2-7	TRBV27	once	CASSLRGPSSYEQYF	TGTGCCAGCAGTTTAAGGGGTCCCAGCTCCTACGAGCAGTACTTC
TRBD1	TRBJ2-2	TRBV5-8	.	CASSLSGGAWTGELFF	TGTGCCAGCAGCTTGTCAGGGGGCGCTTGGACCGGGGAGCTGTTTTTT
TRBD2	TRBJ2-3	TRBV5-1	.	CASSPRRIGGGEGLVDTQYF	TGCGCCAGCAGCCCCCGGAGGATCGGGGGGGGCGAAGGATTAGTAGATACGCAGTATTTT
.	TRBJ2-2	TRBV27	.	CASSLRDGELFF	TGTGCCAGCAGTTTACGGGACGGGGAGCTGTTTTTT
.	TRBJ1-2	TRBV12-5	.	CASGLGRGVDGYTF	TGTGCTAGTGGTTTGGGACGGGGGGTGGATGGCTACACCTTC
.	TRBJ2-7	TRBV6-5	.	CASNSLGQAQYF	TGTGCCAGCAACTCTCTGGGCCAAGCGCAGTACTTC
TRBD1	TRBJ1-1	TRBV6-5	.	CASNNRGRDTEAFF	TGTGCCAGCAATAACAGGGGGCGAGACACTGAAGCTTTCTTT
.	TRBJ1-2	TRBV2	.	CARPSGRSDYGYTF	TGTGCCAGACCGTCGGGAAGGTCTGACTATGGCTACACCTTC
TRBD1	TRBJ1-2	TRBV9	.	CASSVGTGGSYGYTF	TGTGCCAGCAGCGTAGGCACAGGGGGAAGCTATGGCTACACCTTC
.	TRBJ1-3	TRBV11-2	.	CASSLVGGGSSGNTIYF	TGTGCCAGCAGCTTAGTAGGCGGAGGGAGCTCTGGAAACACCATATATTTT
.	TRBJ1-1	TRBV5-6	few	CASNGQTNTEAFF	TGTGCCAGCAACGGACAGACGAACACTGAAGCTTTCTTT
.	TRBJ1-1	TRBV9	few	CASSPRALNTEAFF	TGTGCCAGCAGCCCTCGAGCTTTGAACACTGAAGCTTTCTTT
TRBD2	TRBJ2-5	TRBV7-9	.	CASSLGAGGKETQYF	TGTGCCAGCAGCTTAGGAGCGGGGGGAAAGGAGACCCAGTACTTC
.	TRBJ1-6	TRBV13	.	CASSRRVSYNSPLHF	TGTGCCAGCAGCCGCAGGGTGTCCTATAATTCACCCCTCCACTTT
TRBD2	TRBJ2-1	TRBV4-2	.	CASSQDGRGGLNEQFF	TGTGCCAGCAGCCAAGATGGGCGGGGGGGCCTGAATGAGCAGTTCTTC